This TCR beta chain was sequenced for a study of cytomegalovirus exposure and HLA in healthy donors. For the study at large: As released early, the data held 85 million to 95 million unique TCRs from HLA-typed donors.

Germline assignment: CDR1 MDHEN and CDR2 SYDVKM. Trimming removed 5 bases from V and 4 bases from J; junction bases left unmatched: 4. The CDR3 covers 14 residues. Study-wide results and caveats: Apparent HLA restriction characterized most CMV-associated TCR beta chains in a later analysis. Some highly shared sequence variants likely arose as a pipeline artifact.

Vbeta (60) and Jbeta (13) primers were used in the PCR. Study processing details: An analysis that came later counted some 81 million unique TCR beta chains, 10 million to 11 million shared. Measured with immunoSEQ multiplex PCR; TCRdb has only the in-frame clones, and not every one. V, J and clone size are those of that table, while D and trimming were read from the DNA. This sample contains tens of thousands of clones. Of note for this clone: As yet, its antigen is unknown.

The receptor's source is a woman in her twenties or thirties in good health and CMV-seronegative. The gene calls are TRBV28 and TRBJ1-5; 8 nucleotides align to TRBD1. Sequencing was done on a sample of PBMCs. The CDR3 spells CASSPRGPNQPQHF. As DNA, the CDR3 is TGTGCCAGCAGTCCCAGGGGGCCTAATCAGCCCCAGCATTTT.